What follows are 9 T cell receptor beta chains derived from one specimen sequenced in a study of blood T cell repertoires in COVID-19. The method was immunoSEQ multiplex PCR; TCRdb's version includes in-frame clones alone and lacks a portion of them. The sample lists over 400,000 clones; approximately 83% were seen once. Sequenced: peripheral blood. Receptors originate from a human donor in a cohort sampled during active COVID-19.

The table lists this clone with a count of one. The chain joins TRBV6-5 to TRBJ2-7, with 10 bases that match TRBD2. The V and J ends lost 4 bases and 1 base, in that order; junction bases with no gene match: 7. Germline assignment: CDR1 MNHEY and CDR2 SVGAGI. The CDR3 totals 16 residues. For the CDR3, the DNA is TGTGCCAGCAGTTTCCAGACTAGCGGGTTTTCCTACGAGCAGTACTTC. Translating it yields CASSFQTSGFSYEQYF.

The rearrangement links TRBV5-1 to TRBJ2-3; weak D call: TRBD1 (6 bases). In germline, CDR1 is SGHRS, CDR2 YFSETQ. This CDR3 region has 14 residues. Trimming pared 7 bases from V and 1 base from J, leaving 13 bases between. The CDR3 coding sequence is TGCGCCAGCGGACAGCGGTCGGGCACAGATACGCAGTATTTT. Protein product: CASGQRSGTDTQYF.

The V gene is TRBV29-1, the J gene TRBJ2-2, with D possibly TRBD2 on 7 matching bases. CDR3 length equals 17 residues. The V gene's germline CDR1 is SQVTM and CDR2 ANQGSEA. V lost 0 bases and J lost 0, with 14 bases in between. CDR3 loop: CSVEDPGAGANTGELFF. CDR3 in DNA: TGCAGCGTTGAAGATCCGGGGGCGGGGGCGAACACCGGGGAGCTGTTTTTT.

This rearrangement joins TRBV7-3 to TRBJ2-3; 13 nucleotides agree with TRBD2. J was trimmed by 0 bases and V by 5 bases; bases with no gene match: 8. This CDR3 contains 18 residues. Germline V gene lookup returns CDR1 SGHTA and CDR2 FQGTGA. The CDR3 protein is CASSGLGTSGTSTDTQYF. The DNA for the CDR3 is TGTGCCAGCAGCGGGTTAGGGACTAGCGGGACTAGCACAGATACGCAGTATTTT.

The V call is TRBV7-2, the J call TRBJ2-2; TRBD1 might be the D (5 bases). Trimming pared 1 base from V and 7 bases from J, leaving 16 bases between. The CDR3 contains 16 residues. Germline values: CDR1 SGHTA, CDR2 FQGNSA. CDR3 nucleotides: TGTGCCAGCAGCTTAGTAGGGTCCAGGGCAAACGGGGAGCTGTTTTTT. It is translated as CASSLVGSRANGELFF.

Written as DNA, the CDR3 is TGTGCCAGCAGCTTAGCGCGCGGGAGAGTAAAGACCCAGTACTTC. Encoded protein: CASSLARGRVKTQYF. The rearrangement uses TRBV7-2 and TRBJ2-5; 7 positions match TRBD2. The CDR3 consists of 15 residues. V was pared by 0 bases and J by 6 bases, with 7 bases of the junction left unmatched. The germline V gene has CDR1 SGHTA and CDR2 FQGNSA.

This chain links TRBV5-1 with TRBJ1-2, with 11 positions matching TRBD1. Per germline, CDR1 SGHRS and CDR2 YFSETQ. V lost 4 bases to trimming and J lost 4 bases; unmatched junction nucleotides: 3. CDR3 length equals 14 residues. This chain's CDR3 is CASSPGTGGYGYTF. For the CDR3, the DNA is TGCGCCAGCAGCCCCGGGACAGGGGGCTATGGCTACACCTTC.

The chain employs TRBV4-2 and TRBJ2-1, with a weak D call TRBD1 (6 bases). The CDR3 runs 14 residues. Germline V gives CDR1 LGHNA, CDR2 YNFKEQ. V was pared by 4 bases and J by 3 bases, with 10 bases between. The CDR3 coding sequence is TGTGCCAGCAGCCCCTCGGACAGCTACAATGAGCAGTTCTTC. This gives the protein CASSPSDSYNEQFF.

The J gene is TRBJ1-5, the V gene TRBV4-1; no firm D call. V lost 0 bases to trimming and J lost 8 bases, with 14 bases between them. This CDR3 comprises 15 residues. Germline CDR1 and CDR2: MGHRA and YSYEKL. The CDR3 region has the DNA TGCGCCAGCAGCCAAGATCCGCCTAATGATAAGCCCCAGCATTTT. It codes for CASSQDPPNDKPQHF.